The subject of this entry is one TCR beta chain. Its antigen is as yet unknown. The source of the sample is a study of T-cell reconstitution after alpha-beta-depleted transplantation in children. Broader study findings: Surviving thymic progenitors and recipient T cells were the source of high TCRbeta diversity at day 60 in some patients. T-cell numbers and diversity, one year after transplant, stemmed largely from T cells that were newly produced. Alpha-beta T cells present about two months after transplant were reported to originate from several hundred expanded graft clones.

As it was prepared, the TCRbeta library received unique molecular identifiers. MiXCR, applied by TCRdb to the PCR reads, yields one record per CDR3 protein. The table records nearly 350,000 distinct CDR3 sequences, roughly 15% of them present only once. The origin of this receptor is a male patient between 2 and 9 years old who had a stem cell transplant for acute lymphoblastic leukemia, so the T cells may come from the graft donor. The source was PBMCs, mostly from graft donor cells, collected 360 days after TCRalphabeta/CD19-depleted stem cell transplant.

Written as DNA, the CDR3 is TGTGCCACCAGTGATTTAGGGGCAAATGGGCATGAGCAGTTCTTC. Translating it yields CATSDLGANGHEQFF. V usage is TRBV24-1 and J usage is TRBJ2-1; a possible D gene is TRBD1 (5 bases). Germline loops: CDR1 KGHDR, CDR2 SFDVKD. This CDR3 is built from 15 residues. Trimming took off 1 base at V and 8 bases at J, with 14 bases between the two ends.